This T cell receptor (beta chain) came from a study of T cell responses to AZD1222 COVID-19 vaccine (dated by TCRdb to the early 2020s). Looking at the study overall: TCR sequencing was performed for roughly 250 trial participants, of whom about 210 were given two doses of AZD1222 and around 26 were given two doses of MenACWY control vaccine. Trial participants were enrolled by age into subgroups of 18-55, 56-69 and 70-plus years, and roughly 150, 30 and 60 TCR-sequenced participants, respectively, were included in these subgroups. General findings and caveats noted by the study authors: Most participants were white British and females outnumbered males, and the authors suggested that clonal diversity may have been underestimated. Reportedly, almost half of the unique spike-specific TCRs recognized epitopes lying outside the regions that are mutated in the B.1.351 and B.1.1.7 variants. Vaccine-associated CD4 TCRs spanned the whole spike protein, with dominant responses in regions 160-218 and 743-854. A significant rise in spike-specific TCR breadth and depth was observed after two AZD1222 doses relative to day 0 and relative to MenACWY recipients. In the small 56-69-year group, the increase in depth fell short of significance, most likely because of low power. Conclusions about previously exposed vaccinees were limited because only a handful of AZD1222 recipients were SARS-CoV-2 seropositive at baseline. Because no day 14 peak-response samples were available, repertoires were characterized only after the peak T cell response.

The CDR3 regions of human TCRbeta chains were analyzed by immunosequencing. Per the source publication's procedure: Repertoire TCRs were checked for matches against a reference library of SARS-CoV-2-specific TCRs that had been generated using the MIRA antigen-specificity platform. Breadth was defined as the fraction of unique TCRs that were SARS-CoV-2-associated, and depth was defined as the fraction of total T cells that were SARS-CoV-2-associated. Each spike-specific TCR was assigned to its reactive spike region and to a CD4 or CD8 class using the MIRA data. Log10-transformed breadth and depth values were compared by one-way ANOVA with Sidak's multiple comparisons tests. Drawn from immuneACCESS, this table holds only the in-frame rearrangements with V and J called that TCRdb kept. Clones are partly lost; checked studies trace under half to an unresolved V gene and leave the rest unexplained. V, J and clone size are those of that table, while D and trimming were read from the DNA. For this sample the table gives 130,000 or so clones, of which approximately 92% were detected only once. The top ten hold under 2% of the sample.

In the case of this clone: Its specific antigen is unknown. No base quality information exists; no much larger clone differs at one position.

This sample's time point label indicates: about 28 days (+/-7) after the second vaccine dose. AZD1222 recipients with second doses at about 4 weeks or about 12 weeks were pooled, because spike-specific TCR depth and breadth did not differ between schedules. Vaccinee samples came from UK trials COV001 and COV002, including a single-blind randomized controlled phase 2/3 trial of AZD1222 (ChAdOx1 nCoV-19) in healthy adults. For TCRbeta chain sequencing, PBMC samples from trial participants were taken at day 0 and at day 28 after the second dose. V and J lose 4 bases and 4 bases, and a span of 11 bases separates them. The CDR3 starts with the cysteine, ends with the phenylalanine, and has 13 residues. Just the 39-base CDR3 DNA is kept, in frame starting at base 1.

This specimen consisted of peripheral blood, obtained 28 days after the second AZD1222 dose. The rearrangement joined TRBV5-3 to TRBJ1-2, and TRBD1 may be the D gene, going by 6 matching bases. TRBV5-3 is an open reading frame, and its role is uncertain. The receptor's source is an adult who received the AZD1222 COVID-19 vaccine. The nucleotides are TGTGCCAGAAGCCGGGACACCCCCTATGGCTACACCTTC. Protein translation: CARSRDTPYGYTF.